This T cell receptor beta chain stems from a study of blood T cells in healthy people across ages. Study as a whole: When template switching was applied, about one barcoded beta molecule was captured per two T cells.

This clonotype has a handful of counts. Using a J-beta primer mix together with a sample-barcoded 5' primer, a second PCR was run for about 7 to 12 cycles. TCRdb reprocessed the 5' RACE reads via MiXCR and lists one record per CDR3 protein. Among hundreds of thousands of distinct CDR3 sequences listed, approximately 48% were seen once. CDR1 MNHEY and CDR2 SVGEGT come from the germline V gene. Trimming cost V 4 bases and J 6 bases; bases outside gene matches: 4. This CDR3 contains 14 residues. The TCR sequence derives from a man aged 55-75 years in good health. The chain couples TRBV6-2 or TRBV6-3 to TRBJ2-1, with 9 positions matching TRBD1. Sequenced input: blood. CDR3 loop: CASSWDRVFNEQFF. The CDR3 coding sequence is TGTGCCAGCAGTTGGGACAGGGTGTTCAATGAGCAGTTCTTC.